This TCR beta chain is drawn from a study of blood T cell repertoires in COVID-19. As for the study in general: From T cells, B-cell-depleted T cells, or PBMCs came the material, which was cDNA or gDNA.

Cohort placement rested on clinical history that participants reported themselves. Germline V lookup: CDR1 GTSNPN, CDR2 SVGIG (reference sequence). J gave up 12 bases and V 0 bases, and 12 bases lay outside the gene matches. This CDR3 is built from 15 residues. As handled by the study authors: Amplification of reference gene primers was used by the study to estimate nucleated cell counts. Measured with immunoSEQ multiplex PCR; TCRdb has only the in-frame clones, and not every one. V and J calls and clone size are copied from that table; D and trimming were computed from the DNA. The sample shows approximately 200,000 clones, roughly four fifths of them seen only once.

The source of this sequence is a middle-aged woman with acute COVID-19. This chain links TRBV30 with TRBJ2-1; 9 nucleotides align to TRBD2. The sample consisted of PBMCs or T cells enriched from blood (not recorded which). CDR3 residues: CAWSVLAGPAGSQFF. In DNA, the CDR3 is TGTGCCTGGAGTGTACTAGCGGGCCCCGCCGGGTCGCAGTTCTTC.